The source of this TCR beta chain is a study of blood T cells in healthy people across ages. Staff drew 9 to 10 milliliters of peripheral blood from each donor. The germline V gene has CDR1 DFQATT and CDR2 SNEGSKA (reference sequence). After removal of 0 bases from V and 7 bases from J, the junction contained 7 bases not matched to a gene. This CDR3 comprises 15 residues. Then a second PCR, running roughly 7 to 11 cycles, was carried out with a sample-barcoded 5' primer and a J-beta primer mix. TCRdb processed the 5' RACE reads anew with MiXCR; each CDR3 protein has one entry. The sample consists of some 1,800,000 distinct CDR3 sequences, 35% to 50% of them appearing once. This clonotype occurred once.

The receptor was isolated from a human donor in good health. V gene TRBV20-1 combines with J gene TRBJ2-1, with 9 bases identical to TRBD2. Specimen: blood. CDR3 residues: CSAREGGGGANEQFF. The DNA for the CDR3 is TGCAGTGCTAGAGAAGGGGGCGGGGGGGCTAATGAGCAGTTCTTC.